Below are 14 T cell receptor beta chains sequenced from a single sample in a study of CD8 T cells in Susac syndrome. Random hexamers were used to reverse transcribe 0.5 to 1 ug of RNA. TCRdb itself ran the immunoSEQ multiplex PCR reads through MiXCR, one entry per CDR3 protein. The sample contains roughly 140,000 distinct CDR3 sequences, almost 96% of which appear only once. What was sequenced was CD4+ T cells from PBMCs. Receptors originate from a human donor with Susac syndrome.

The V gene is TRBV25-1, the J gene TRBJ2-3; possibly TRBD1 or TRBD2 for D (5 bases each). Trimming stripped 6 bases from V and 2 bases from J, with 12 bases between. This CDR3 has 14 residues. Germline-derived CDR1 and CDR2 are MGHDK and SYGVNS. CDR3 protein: CASSSTGTTDTQYF. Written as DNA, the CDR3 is TGTGCCAGCAGCTCCACCGGGACCACAGATACGCAGTATTTT.

CDR3 in DNA: TGCAGTGCCGTCACGTCTTCAAATCAGCCCCAGCATTTT. Its translation: CSAVTSSNQPQHF. The rearrangement links TRBV20-1 to TRBJ1-5; D gene unclear. CDR1 and CDR2 from the germline V gene are DFQATT and SNEGSKA (reference sequence). The CDR3 is made up of 13 amino acids. Trimming pared 6 bases from V and 4 bases from J, leaving 13 bases between.

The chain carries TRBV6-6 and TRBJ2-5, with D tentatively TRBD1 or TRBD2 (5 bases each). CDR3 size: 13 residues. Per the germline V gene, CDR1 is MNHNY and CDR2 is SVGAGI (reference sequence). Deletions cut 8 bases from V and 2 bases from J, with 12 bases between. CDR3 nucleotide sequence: TGTGCCAGCCAGCGGCAGGGTCAAGAGACCCAGTACTTC. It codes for CASQRQGQETQYF.

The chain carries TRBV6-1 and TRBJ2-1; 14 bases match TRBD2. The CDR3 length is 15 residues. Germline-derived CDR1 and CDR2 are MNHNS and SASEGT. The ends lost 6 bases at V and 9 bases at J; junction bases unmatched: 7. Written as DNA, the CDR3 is TGTGCCAGCAGCCTAACTGGGACTAGCGGGAGTGAGCAGTTCTTC. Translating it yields CASSLTGTSGSEQFF.

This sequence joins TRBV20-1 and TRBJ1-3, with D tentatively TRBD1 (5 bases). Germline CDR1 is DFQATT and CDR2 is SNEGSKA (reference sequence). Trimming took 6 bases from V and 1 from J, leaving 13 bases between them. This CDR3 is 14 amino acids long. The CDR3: CSAHWGGSGNTIYF. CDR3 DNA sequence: TGCAGTGCGCATTGGGGGGGTTCTGGAAACACCATATATTTT.

CDR3 loop: CASSQDFNGSPLHF. The CDR3 DNA sequence: TGTGCCAGCAGCCAAGATTTCAATGGTTCACCCCTCCACTTT. This chain uses TRBV14 with TRBJ1-6; D remains unclear. The germline V gene encodes CDR1 SGHDN and CDR2 FVKESK. The CDR3 sequence is 14 residues long. The ends were cut back, 0 bases at V and 9 bases at J, with 9 bases in the middle.

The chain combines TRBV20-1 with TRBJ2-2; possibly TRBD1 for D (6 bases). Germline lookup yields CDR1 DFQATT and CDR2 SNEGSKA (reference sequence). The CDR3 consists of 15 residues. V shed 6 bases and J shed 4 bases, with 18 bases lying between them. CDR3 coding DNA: TGCAGTGCGGGACAAGCAGGGGATCGCACCGGGGAGCTGTTTTTT. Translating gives CSAGQAGDRTGELFF.

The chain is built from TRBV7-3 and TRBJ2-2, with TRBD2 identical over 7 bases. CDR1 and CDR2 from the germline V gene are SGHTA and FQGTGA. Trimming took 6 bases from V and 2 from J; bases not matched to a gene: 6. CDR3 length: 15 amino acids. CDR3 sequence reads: CASRVASGNTGELFF. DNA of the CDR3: TGTGCCAGCAGGGTGGCTAGCGGAAACACCGGGGAGCTGTTTTTT.

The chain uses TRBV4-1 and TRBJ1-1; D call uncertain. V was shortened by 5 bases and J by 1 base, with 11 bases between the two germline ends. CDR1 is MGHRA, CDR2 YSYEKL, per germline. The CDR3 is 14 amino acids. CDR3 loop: CASSALKGNTEAFF. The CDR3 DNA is TGCGCCAGCAGCGCACTTAAGGGGAACACTGAAGCTTTCTTT.

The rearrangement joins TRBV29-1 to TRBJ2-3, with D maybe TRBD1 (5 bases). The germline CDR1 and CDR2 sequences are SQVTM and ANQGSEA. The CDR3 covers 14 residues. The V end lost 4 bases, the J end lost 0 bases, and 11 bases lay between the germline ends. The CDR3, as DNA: TGCAGCGTTGGTAAGGGGATAAGCACAGATACGCAGTATTTT. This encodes CSVGKGISTDTQYF.

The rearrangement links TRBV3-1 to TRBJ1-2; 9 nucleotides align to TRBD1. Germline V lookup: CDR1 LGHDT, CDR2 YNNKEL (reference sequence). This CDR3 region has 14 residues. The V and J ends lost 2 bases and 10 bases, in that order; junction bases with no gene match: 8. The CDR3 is CASSQRGQGTHYTF. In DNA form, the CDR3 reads TGTGCCAGCAGCCAACGAGGACAGGGGACTCACTACACCTTC. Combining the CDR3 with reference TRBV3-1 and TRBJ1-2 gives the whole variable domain DTAVSQTPKYLVTQMGNDKSIKCEQNLGHDTMYWYKQDSKKFLKIMFSYNNKELIINETVPNRFSPKSPDKAHLNLHINSLELGDSAVYFCASSQRGQGTHYTFGSGTRLTVV.

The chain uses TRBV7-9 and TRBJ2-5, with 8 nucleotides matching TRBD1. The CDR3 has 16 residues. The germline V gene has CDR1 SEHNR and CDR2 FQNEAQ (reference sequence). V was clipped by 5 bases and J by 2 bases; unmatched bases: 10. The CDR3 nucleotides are TGTGCCAGCAGCCTTGATGGTCAGGGGGCACAAGAGACCCAGTACTTC. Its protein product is CASSLDGQGAQETQYF.

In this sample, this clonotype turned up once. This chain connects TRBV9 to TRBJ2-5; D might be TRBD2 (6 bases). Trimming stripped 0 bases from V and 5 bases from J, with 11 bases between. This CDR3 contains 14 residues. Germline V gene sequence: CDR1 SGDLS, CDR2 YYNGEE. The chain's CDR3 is CASSVEPLAETQYF. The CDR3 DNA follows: TGTGCCAGCAGCGTAGAACCCCTAGCGGAGACCCAGTACTTC.

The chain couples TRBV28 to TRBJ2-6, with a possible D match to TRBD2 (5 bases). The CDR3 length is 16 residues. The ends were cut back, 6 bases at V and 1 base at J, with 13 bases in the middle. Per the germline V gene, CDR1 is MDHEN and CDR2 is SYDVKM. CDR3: CASRPGLGSGANVLTF. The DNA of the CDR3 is TGTGCCAGCAGGCCGGGATTGGGGTCTGGGGCCAACGTCCTGACTTTC.